A single sample is the source of the 29 T cell receptor beta chains below, sequenced in a study of cytomegalovirus exposure and HLA in healthy donors. The PCR contained 60 Vbeta and 13 Jbeta primers. Measured with immunoSEQ multiplex PCR; TCRdb has only the in-frame clones, and not every one. Of more than 150,000 clones detected, 75% to 80% appear once; the ten largest clones hold roughly 13%. The sequenced sample was PBMCs. Receptor source: a middle-aged man in good health and CMV-seropositive.

The chain combines TRBV12-5 with TRBJ1-1; D gene uncertain. The V end lost 5 bases, the J end lost 3 bases, and 4 bases lay between the germline ends. Germline V lookup: CDR1 LGHNT, CDR2 FRNRAP. CDR3 length equals 11 residues. The CDR3 here is CASGIDTEAFF. Written as DNA, the CDR3 is TGTGCTAGTGGTATAGACACTGAAGCTTTCTTT.

This rearrangement joins TRBV25-1 to TRBJ1-6; no clear D. Germline values: CDR1 MGHDK, CDR2 SYGVNS. CDR3 length: 15 residues. The V gene lost 5 bases and the J gene lost 0 bases, with 8 bases spanning the gap. The CDR3: CASSTAGSYNSPLHF. In nucleotides, the CDR3 is TGTGCCAGCAGTACCGCGGGCTCCTATAATTCACCCCTCCACTTT.

The chain couples TRBV29-1 to TRBJ1-4; D not certain. Trimming took off 5 bases at V and 3 bases at J, with 10 bases between the two ends. Germline V gene data show CDR1 as SQVTM and CDR2 as ANQGSEA. The length of the CDR3 is 13 residues. The CDR3 is CSVYLRPNEKLFF. As DNA, the CDR3 is TGCAGCGTTTATCTACGCCCTAATGAAAAACTGTTTTTT.

V and J are TRBV12-5 and TRBJ2-1; 9 nucleotides match TRBD2. The junction had 5 bases not matched to a gene; V was cut back by 1 base and J by 7 bases. CDR1 is LGHNT, CDR2 FRNRAP, per germline. The CDR3 extends over 15 amino acids. The CDR3 here is CASGLGGGGVNEQFF. The CDR3 coding sequence is TGTGCTAGTGGTTTGGGGGGCGGGGGGGTTAATGAGCAGTTCTTC.

The gene calls are TRBV6-6 and TRBJ2-2; D ambiguous. CDR1 is MNHNY, CDR2 SVGAGI, per germline (reference sequence). V was pared by 8 bases and J by 2 bases, with 12 bases between. The CDR3 is made up of 14 amino acids. The CDR3 is CASGTTRNTGELFF. The CDR3 nucleotides are TGTGCCAGCGGTACCACCAGAAACACCGGGGAGCTGTTTTTT.

The CDR3 nucleotides read TGTGCCACCAGCAGAGTAGGTGAGGGTGTAGAGACCCAGTACTTC. This sequence encodes CATSRVGEGVETQYF. The chain recombines TRBV15 with TRBJ2-5; maybe TRBD2 (5 bases). Germline CDR1 and CDR2: LNHNV and YYDKDF (reference sequence). The V end was cut by 1 base, the J end by 4 bases, with 13 bases between. The CDR3 loop spans 15 amino acids.

The CDR3 reads CASSQDPFGLGQRGYGYTF. The CDR3 DNA follows: TGTGCCAGCAGCCAAGATCCTTTCGGACTCGGACAGCGCGGCTATGGCTACACCTTC. The rearrangement joins TRBV14 to TRBJ1-2; D possibly corresponds to TRBD1 (6 bases). Germline-derived CDR1 and CDR2 are SGHDN and FVKESK. V was shortened by 0 bases and J by 4 bases, with 24 bases between the two germline ends. The CDR3 contains 19 residues.

This chain uses TRBV19 with TRBJ1-1, with 7 bases identical to TRBD1. The trim removed 3 bases at V and 2 bases at J, leaving 9 bases unmatched. The germline gives CDR1 LNHDA, CDR2 SQIVND (reference sequence). The CDR3 sequence is 16 residues long. The CDR3 nucleotides read TGTGCCAGTAGTATTTTCCGGGACAGCTCTAACACTGAAGCTTTCTTT. Amino acid sequence: CASSIFRDSSNTEAFF.

The chain uses TRBV19 and TRBJ2-1; no clear D. CDR3 size: 14 residues. Germline V gene sequence: CDR1 LNHDA, CDR2 SQIVND (reference sequence). V was clipped by 10 bases and J by 8 bases, with 21 bases between them. The CDR3 reads CATNSGQPRDEQFF. The CDR3 DNA is TGTGCCACCAACAGTGGCCAACCCCGCGATGAGCAGTTCTTC.

The chain is built from TRBV5-1 and TRBJ2-2; D unclear. CDR1 is SGHRS, CDR2 YFSETQ, per germline. The CDR3 has 15 residues. The ends were cut back, 4 bases at V and 6 bases at J, with 16 bases in the middle. CDR3 DNA sequence: TGCGCCAGCAGCCTCCAATCCGACATCCCCGGGGAGCTGTTTTTT. Protein sequence: CASSLQSDIPGELFF. Looking up the rest from reference TRBV5-1 and TRBJ2-2 gives the full variable domain: KAGVTQTPRYLIKTRGQQVTLSCSPISGHRSVSWYQQTPGQGLQFLFEYFSETQRNKGNFPGRFSGRQFSNSRSEMNVSTLELGDSALYLCASSLQSDIPGELFFGEGSRLTVL.

The rearrangement uses TRBV21-1 and TRBJ1-5. TRBV21-1 is assigned pseudogene status. This CDR3 is built from 17 residues. In DNA form, the CDR3 reads TGTGCCAGCAGCAAAGCGCTCGGGGTTGGGGGCAATCAGCCCCAGCATTTT. As protein: CASSKALGVGGNQPQHF.

V is TRBV5-1 and J is TRBJ1-4, with a possible D match to TRBD1 (6 bases). V lost 0 bases and J lost 3, with 12 bases in between. Germline CDR1 is SGHRS and CDR2 is YFSETQ. The CDR3 sequence is 16 residues long. CDR3 nucleotide sequence: TGCGCCAGCAGCTTGGTCCAGGGGATTCCTAATGAAAAACTGTTTTTT. It is translated as CASSLVQGIPNEKLFF.

The J gene is TRBJ2-2, the V gene TRBV28, with D perhaps TRBD1 (6 bases). V was clipped by 5 bases and J by 0 bases, with 10 bases between them. This CDR3 has 15 residues. Germline loops: CDR1 MDHEN, CDR2 SYDVKM. The CDR3 loop is CASSLGGANTGELFF. Here the CDR3 DNA reads TGTGCCAGCAGTCTTGGGGGCGCGAACACCGGGGAGCTGTTTTTT. The full variable domain, rest sourced from reference TRBV28 and TRBJ2-2, is DVKVTQSSRYLVKRTGEKVFLECVQDMDHENMFWYRQDPGLGLRLIYFSYDVKMKEKGDIPEGYSVSREKKERFSLILESASTNQTSMYLCASSLGGANTGELFFGEGSRLTVL.

The chain couples TRBV4-3 to TRBJ1-4; perhaps TRBD1 as D (5 bases). Trimming removed 0 bases from V and 5 bases from J, with 16 bases in between. CDR1 and CDR2 (germline): LGHNA, YSLEER. The CDR3 consists of 17 residues. CDR3 loop: CASSQDSLPGGNEKLFF. The CDR3 DNA reads TGCGCCAGCAGCCAAGATAGCCTCCCCGGGGGGAATGAAAAACTGTTTTTT.

This chain links TRBV5-1 with TRBJ2-2; tentative D call: TRBD2 (7 bases). V was shortened by 8 bases and J by 3 bases, with 11 bases between the two germline ends. CDR3 length equals 13 residues. Germline lookup yields CDR1 SGHRS and CDR2 YFSETQ. The CDR3 DNA reads TGCGCCAGTCGGGGGGCAGACACCGGGGAGCTGTTTTTT. The encoded protein is CASRGADTGELFF.

The V gene is TRBV7-9, the J gene TRBJ1-6, with TRBD1 matching 8 bases. From germline, CDR1 is SEHNR and CDR2 FQNEAQ (reference sequence). V lost 4 bases, J lost 9 bases, and 8 bases stayed unmatched. The CDR3 spans 15 residues. In DNA, the CDR3 is TGTGCCAGCAGCTCAGACAGGGGCAGTGGTTCACCCCTCCACTTT. It is translated as CASSSDRGSGSPLHF.

Remarks on this clone: At one boundary the junction diverges from the germline segment, which might be a read error. The rearrangement uses TRBV2 and TRBJ1-3; D is unresolved. This CDR3 region has 15 residues. The V gene's germline CDR1 is SNHLY and CDR2 FYNNEI. The CDR3 spells CASRPQEAGGNTTYF. CDR3 nucleotides: TGTGCCAGCAGACCCCAGGAGGCGGGAGGAAACACCACATATTTT.

This chain connects TRBV18 to TRBJ2-2; 9 nucleotides align to TRBD1. Germline-derived CDR1 and CDR2 are KGHSH and LQKENI. The CDR3 consists of 17 residues. V lost 3 bases and J lost 5; bases outside the gene matches: 10. The CDR3 here is CASSPNRDRVKTGELFF. Here the CDR3 DNA reads TGTGCCAGCTCACCGAACCGGGACAGGGTAAAGACCGGGGAGCTGTTTTTT.

This chain joins TRBV19 and TRBJ1-3; no firm D call. From germline, CDR1 is LNHDA and CDR2 SQIVND (reference sequence). The CDR3 is 17 amino acids. The germline V and J ends were trimmed by 7 bases and 0 bases, with 19 bases remaining between them. In DNA, the CDR3 is TGTGCCAGTATGTGGCAGAACGATCTCCGCTCTGGAAACACCATATATTTT. Residues: CASMWQNDLRSGNTIYF.

V is TRBV10-2 and J is TRBJ1-1; 8 bases map to TRBD1. V lost 3 bases and J lost 4; bases outside the gene matches: 4. In germline, CDR1 is WSHSY, CDR2 SAAADI. The CDR3 has 14 amino acids. The CDR3 region has the DNA TGCGCCAGCAGTGATCCCAGGGGGCTCACTGAAGCTTTCTTT. This encodes CASSDPRGLTEAFF.

The chain carries TRBV6-1 and TRBJ1-5, with 8 bases identical to TRBD1. Trimming took 4 bases from V and 4 from J; bases not matched to a gene: 12. CDR3 length equals 17 residues. Germline V gene sequence: CDR1 MNHNS, CDR2 SASEGT. The chain's CDR3 is CASSVVWTGLTNQPQHF. CDR3 in DNA: TGTGCCAGCAGTGTAGTGTGGACAGGGTTGACTAATCAGCCCCAGCATTTT.

This rearrangement joins TRBV5-5 to TRBJ1-2; D gene ambiguous. The V end lost 4 bases, the J end lost 8 bases, and 21 bases lay between the germline ends. Germline values: CDR1 SGHKS, CDR2 YYEKEE (reference sequence). The CDR3 consists of 15 residues. Written as DNA, the CDR3 is TGTGCCAGCAGCGCCTTAGGACTGGATGGAGGCGGCTACACCTTC. It is translated as CASSALGLDGGGYTF.

This clone came up a few times. J is TRBJ2-5 and V is TRBV25-1; no clear D. The CDR3 covers 15 residues. Trimming took 1 base from V and 5 from J, leaving 14 bases between them. Germline CDR1 and CDR2: MGHDK and SYGVNS. CDR3 amino acids: CASSESPNPYETQYF. In nucleotides, the CDR3 is TGTGCCAGCAGTGAATCTCCAAACCCCTATGAGACCCAGTACTTC.

The rearrangement joins TRBV29-1 to TRBJ2-3; the match to TRBD2 covers 9 bases. V shed 4 bases and J 1 base; nucleotides not matched to a gene: 3. The CDR3 has 14 residues. Germline CDR1 and CDR2: SQVTM and ANQGSEA. This CDR3 is CSVAASGGTDTQYF. The CDR3 coding sequence is TGCAGCGTTGCGGCTAGCGGGGGCACAGATACGCAGTATTTT.

This clone was found once. The chain links TRBV6-5 to TRBJ1-3, with TRBD1 matching over 7 bases. Germline loops: CDR1 MNHEY, CDR2 SVGAGI. The CDR3 totals 14 residues. After removal of 6 bases from V and 0 bases from J, the junction contained 2 bases not matched to a gene. CDR3 sequence (DNA): TGTGCCAGCAGGGGACAGTACTCTGGAAACACCATATATTTT. Translation gives CASRGQYSGNTIYF.

The chain combines TRBV5-1 with TRBJ2-5; possible D gene TRBD2, 6 bases. CDR3 length: 13 residues. The V end lost 3 bases, the J end lost 7 bases, and 13 bases lay between the germline ends. Germline V gene lookup returns CDR1 SGHRS and CDR2 YFSETQ. CDR3 DNA: TGCGCCAGCAGCTCGGGGCTGGGGGGGACCCAGTACTTC. It translates to CASSSGLGGTQYF.

V is TRBV9 and J is TRBJ2-5, with 8 bases fitting TRBD1. Per the germline V gene, CDR1 is SGDLS and CDR2 is YYNGEE. This CDR3 comprises 15 residues. The V segment lost 0 bases and the J segment 1 base; nucleotides outside the gene matches: 2. CDR3 in amino acids: CASSVDTGGQETQYF. The CDR3 nucleotides are TGTGCCAGCAGCGTAGACACAGGGGGCCAAGAGACCCAGTACTTC.

The chain has TRBV7-2 and TRBJ2-3; 13 bases are a match to TRBD2. The CDR3 length is 15 residues. The V and J ends lost 6 bases and 6 bases, in that order; junction bases with no gene match: 6. CDR1 and CDR2 (germline): SGHTA, FQGNSA. CDR3 loop: CASRETSGGGDTQYF. The CDR3 nucleotides read TGTGCCAGCAGGGAAACTAGCGGGGGGGGCGATACGCAGTATTTT.

The chain joins TRBV27 to TRBJ1-5; D is perhaps TRBD1 (5 bases). Germline lookup yields CDR1 MNHEY and CDR2 SMNVEV (reference sequence). This CDR3 region has 13 residues. V lost 9 bases and J lost 2, with 11 bases in between. CDR3 nucleotide sequence: TGTGCCAGTCGACAGAGTCGCAATCAGCCCCAGCATTTT. Protein product: CASRQSRNQPQHF.